This T cell receptor (beta chain) came from a study of blood T cell repertoires in COVID-19. In the study overall: Some COVID-19 samples were acute and others convalescent; all came from the United States, Italy and Spain. T cells, B-cell-depleted T cells, or PBMCs supplied cDNA or gDNA.

Original analysis: Estimated nucleated cell counts came from reference gene primer amplification. Sequencing used immunoSEQ multiplex PCR; TCRdb keeps in-frame clones, though not all of them. V, J and clone size are those of that table, while D and trimming were read from the DNA. The sample lists more than 95,000 clones; roughly four fifths were seen once. This clonotype was sampled from a woman between 70 and 85 years old with acute or convalescent COVID-19. Sequencing was done on a sample of peripheral blood.

Here the CDR3 DNA reads TGTGCCAGCAGCCAAGATGGGAGGGCTTTCTTT. Translated, it gives CASSQDGRAFF. V is TRBV14 and J is TRBJ1-1; D ambiguous. Between the trimmed V and J ends, which lost 0 bases and 11 bases, there was a span of 7 bases. The CDR3 consists of 11 residues. Germline-derived CDR1 and CDR2 are SGHDN and FVKESK.